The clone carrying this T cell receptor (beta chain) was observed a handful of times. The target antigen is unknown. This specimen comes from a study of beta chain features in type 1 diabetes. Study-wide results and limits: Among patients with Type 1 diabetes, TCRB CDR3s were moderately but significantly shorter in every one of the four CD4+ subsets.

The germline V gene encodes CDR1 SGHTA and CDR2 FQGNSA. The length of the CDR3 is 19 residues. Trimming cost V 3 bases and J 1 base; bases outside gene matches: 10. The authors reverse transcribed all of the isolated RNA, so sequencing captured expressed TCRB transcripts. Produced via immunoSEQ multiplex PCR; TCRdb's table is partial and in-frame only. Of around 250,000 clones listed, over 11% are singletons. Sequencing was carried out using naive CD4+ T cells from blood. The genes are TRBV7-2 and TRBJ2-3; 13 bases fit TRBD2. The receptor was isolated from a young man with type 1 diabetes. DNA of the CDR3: TGTGCCAGCAGCTTGGAGGGACTAGCGGGGACCAGGGGCACAGATACGCAGTATTTT. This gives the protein CASSLEGLAGTRGTDTQYF. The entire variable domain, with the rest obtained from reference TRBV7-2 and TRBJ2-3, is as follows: GAGVSQSPSNKVTEKGKDVELRCDPISGHTALYWYRQSLGQGLEFLIYFQGNSAPDKSGLPSDRFSAERTGGSVSTLTIQRTQQEDSAVYLCASSLEGLAGTRGTDTQYFGPGTRLTVL.